A single sample is the source of the 24 T cell receptor beta chains below, sequenced in a study of T cell repertoires in cytomegalovirus infection. Their antigen targets remain unknown. A single record per CDR3 protein comes from TCRdb applying MiXCR to the reads. This sample has 450,000 to 550,000 distinct CDR3 sequences; approximately 40% occur once, and the top ten carry 40% to 50%. The material was cultured PBMCs, obtained from culture after CMV antigen stimulation. These receptors came from a human donor in good health (CMV status not recorded). Some clones in this sample may be carry-over from other donors' samples.

This chain joins TRBV7-6 and TRBJ2-2; D remains ambiguous. V dropped 5 bases and J dropped 7 bases, with 20 bases sitting between them. This CDR3 has 16 amino acids. Germline V gives CDR1 SGHVS, CDR2 FNYEAQ. CDR3 residues: CASSPVRLEGIGELFF. The CDR3, as DNA: TGTGCCAGCAGCCCTGTGCGGCTAGAAGGTATCGGGGAGCTGTTTTTT.

The gene calls are TRBV6-2 or TRBV6-3 and TRBJ2-1; D perhaps matches TRBD2 (5 bases). CDR3 length: 14 amino acids. Germline V lookup: CDR1 MNHEY, CDR2 SVGEGT. The V end was cut by 7 bases, the J end by 3 bases, with 13 bases between. CDR3 protein: CASTKTTFYNEQFF. The CDR3 nucleotides read TGTGCCAGCACTAAGACTACCTTCTACAATGAGCAGTTCTTC.

The chain carries TRBV24-1 and TRBJ2-5, with TRBD2 matching 9 bases. Germline V CDR1 and CDR2: KGHDR, SFDVKD. The CDR3 covers 14 residues. V shed 9 bases, J shed 2 bases, and the junction held 6 bases outside the gene matches. In DNA, the CDR3 is TGTGCCACCGGGGCTAGCGGGGCGCAAGAGACCCAGTACTTC. This gives the protein CATGASGAQETQYF.

This clonotype was seen a handful of times. The chain is built from TRBV11-2 and TRBJ2-7; tentatively, D is TRBD1 or TRBD2 (5 bases each). Trimming cost V 4 bases and J 9 bases, with 10 bases left between them. The CDR3 totals 11 residues. Germline V gene sequence: CDR1 SGHAT, CDR2 FQNNGV. The CDR3 loop reads CASSSRDGQYF. CDR3 nucleotide sequence: TGTGCCAGCAGCTCCAGGGACGGGCAGTACTTC.

This clonotype was observed a handful of times. The chain carries TRBV7-6 and TRBJ2-1; D is possibly TRBD2 (6 bases). The germline V and J ends were trimmed by 11 bases and 9 bases, with 17 bases remaining between them. Germline assignment: CDR1 SGHVS and CDR2 FNYEAQ. CDR3 size: 12 residues. In DNA form, the CDR3 reads TGTGCCTGCCGGGACTGGACGTCTGAGCAGTTCTTC. Protein: CACRDWTSEQFF.

The chain couples TRBV20-1 to TRBJ2-3, with 8 bases that match TRBD1. Germline loops: CDR1 DFQATT, CDR2 SNEGSKA (reference sequence). The CDR3 is made up of 15 amino acids. The junction had 9 bases not matched to a gene; V was cut back by 3 bases and J by 4 bases. CDR3 residues: CSARQGALGADTQYF. The CDR3 DNA is TGCAGTGCTAGGCAGGGGGCGCTTGGCGCAGATACGCAGTATTTT.

J is TRBJ1-6 and V is TRBV19, with no clear D. Germline lookup yields CDR1 LNHDA and CDR2 SQIVND (reference sequence). Trimming removed 4 bases at V and 9 bases at J, with 7 bases between. This CDR3 spans 12 amino acids. DNA for the CDR3: TGTGCCAGTAGTACGCTGAGTTCACCCCTCCACTTT. Amino acid sequence: CASSTLSSPLHF.

The V and J genes are TRBV7-2 and TRBJ2-2, with no clear D. There are 13 residues in the CDR3. The germline V and J ends were trimmed by 6 bases and 3 bases, with 8 bases remaining between them. CDR1 is SGHTA, CDR2 FQGNSA, per germline. CDR3 amino acids: CASRPTYTGELFF. In DNA, the CDR3 is TGTGCCAGCAGACCAACATACACCGGGGAGCTGTTTTTT.

The rearrangement uses TRBV5-4 and TRBJ1-1; 9 nucleotides agree with TRBD1. This CDR3 comprises 15 residues. V lost 2 bases, J lost 7 bases, and 9 bases stayed unmatched. Germline V lookup: CDR1 SGHNT, CDR2 YYREEE (reference sequence). The CDR3 here is CASSLQGALEGEAFF. In DNA form, the CDR3 reads TGTGCCAGCAGCTTACAGGGGGCGCTCGAGGGTGAAGCTTTCTTT. Using reference TRBV5-4 and TRBJ1-1 for the parts outside the CDR3, the full variable domain is ETGVTQSPTHLIKTRGQQVTLRCSSQSGHNTVSWYQQALGQGPQFIFQYYREEENGRGNFPPRFSGLQFPNYSSELNVNALELDDSALYLCASSLQGALEGEAFFGQGTRLTVV.

This clonotype was detected only a few times. The J gene is TRBJ2-2, the V gene TRBV7-8, with 7 bases matching TRBD1. Germline V CDR1 and CDR2: SGHVS, FQNEAQ. The ends lost 3 bases at V and 4 bases at J; junction bases unmatched: 5. This CDR3 comprises 15 residues. CDR3 region: CASSFDRDGTGELFF. CDR3 bases: TGTGCCAGCAGCTTCGACAGGGACGGCACCGGGGAGCTGTTTTTT.

This clonotype was observed at least ten times. The chain carries TRBV7-2 and TRBJ1-5; D might be TRBD1 (6 bases). V gave up 5 bases and J gave up 2 bases, with 10 bases separating them. Germline V gene sequence: CDR1 SGHTA, CDR2 FQGNSA. CDR3 length: 14 amino acids. CDR3 DNA sequence: TGTGCCAGCAGCGAACAGGGCGGCAATCAGCCCCAGCATTTT. Its protein is CASSEQGGNQPQHF.

This clonotype was counted a few times. CDR3 amino acids: CASRAADLQETQYF. In DNA, the CDR3 is TGCGCCAGCAGGGCAGCGGACTTACAAGAGACCCAGTACTTC. The rearrangement joins TRBV10-2 to TRBJ2-5; D might be TRBD2 (5 bases). V lost 6 bases to trimming and J lost 2 bases, with 13 bases between them. CDR3 size: 14 residues. The germline V gene has CDR1 WSHSY and CDR2 SAAADI.

The table lists this clonotype with many counts. This sequence joins TRBV11-2 and TRBJ1-1; TRBD1 agrees at 10 bases. CDR3 length equals 15 residues. After removal of 5 bases from V and 4 bases from J, the junction contained 7 bases not matched to a gene. CDR1 and CDR2 from the germline V gene are SGHAT and FQNNGV. The CDR3 loop is CASSRDRGLGTEAFF. Here the CDR3 DNA reads TGTGCCAGCAGCCGCGACAGGGGGCTGGGCACTGAAGCTTTCTTT.

The V call is TRBV19, the J call TRBJ1-1; 8 nucleotides align to TRBD1. The V gene end was trimmed by 5 bases and the J gene end by 8 bases; junction bases not matched to a gene: 10. Germline lookup yields CDR1 LNHDA and CDR2 SQIVND (reference sequence). The CDR3 contains 14 residues. The CDR3 sequence is CASSPNDRGGEAFF. DNA of the CDR3: TGTGCCAGTAGTCCCAACGACAGGGGCGGAGAAGCTTTCTTT.

This clonotype was recorded a few times. The chain carries TRBV4-2 and TRBJ2-4; D unclear. This CDR3 spans 15 amino acids. Deletions cut 5 bases from V and 0 bases from J, with 11 bases between. Per the germline V gene, CDR1 is LGHNA and CDR2 is YNFKEQ. The CDR3 loop reads CASSNPLRAKNIQYF. The CDR3 DNA reads TGTGCCAGCAGCAACCCACTCAGAGCCAAAAACATTCAGTACTTC.

The chain carries TRBV6-5 and TRBJ1-6; 10 bases agree with TRBD1. The germline V gene encodes CDR1 MNHEY and CDR2 SVGAGI. This CDR3 region has 15 residues. V shed 6 bases, J shed 5 bases, and the junction held 4 bases outside the gene matches. CDR3 sequence reads: CASSDRGRNNSPLHF. DNA of the CDR3: TGTGCCAGCAGCGACAGGGGGCGGAATAATTCACCCCTCCACTTT.

The V gene is TRBV12-3 or TRBV12-4, the J gene TRBJ2-7, with D unresolved. The V and J ends lost 5 bases and 2 bases respectively, with 13 bases between them. There are 14 residues in the CDR3. The CDR3 nucleotides read TGTGCCAGCAGTATGGACGGTACGACCTACGAGCAGTACTTC. Amino acids: CASSMDGTTYEQYF.

V and J are TRBV7-3 and TRBJ2-3; 7 positions match TRBD1. Germline V gives CDR1 SGHTA, CDR2 FQGTGA. V was pared by 5 bases and J by 5 bases, with 1 base of the junction left unmatched. CDR3 length: 12 amino acids. Here the CDR3 reads CASSHRGDTQYF. CDR3 nucleotides: TGTGCCAGCAGCCACAGGGGAGATACGCAGTATTTT.

The chain combines TRBV4-3 with TRBJ2-7, with unresolved D. CDR1 LGHNA and CDR2 YSLEER come from the germline V gene. This CDR3 has 15 amino acids. V gave up 2 bases and J gave up 1 base, with 12 bases separating them. Written as DNA, the CDR3 is TGCGCCAGCAGCCAAAGTCTAGGGTCTTCCTACGAGCAGTACTTC. It translates to CASSQSLGSSYEQYF.

The chain carries TRBV7-6 and TRBJ2-1, with D hard to call. The CDR3 runs 15 residues. Per the germline V gene, CDR1 is SGHVS and CDR2 is FNYEAQ. V was cut by 1 base and J by 3 bases, with 10 bases left in between. In DNA form, the CDR3 reads TGTGCCAGCAGCTTAGTTTCGGTGAGCTACAATGAGCAGTTCTTC. Its translation is CASSLVSVSYNEQFF.

The chain couples TRBV7-2 to TRBJ2-3; tentative D call: TRBD2 (6 bases). The ends were cut back, 4 bases at V and 2 bases at J, with 13 bases in the middle. The length of the CDR3 is 15 residues. Germline CDR1 and CDR2: SGHTA and FQGNSA. The CDR3 sequence is CASSSSGLTTDTQYF. The CDR3 DNA follows: TGTGCCAGCAGCTCCTCGGGACTCACCACAGATACGCAGTATTTT.

The chain couples TRBV12-3 or TRBV12-4 to TRBJ1-6, with TRBD1 matching over 7 bases. The trim removed 7 bases at V and 5 bases at J, leaving 8 bases unmatched. The CDR3 contains 15 residues. CDR3 bases: TGTGCCAGCACCGGAGACAGGGAAGATAATTCACCCCTCCACTTT. This encodes CASTGDREDNSPLHF.

The V call is TRBV7-9, the J call TRBJ2-1; 7 bases line up with TRBD1. Unmatched junction bases numbered 11, after V lost 3 bases and J lost 3 bases. The CDR3 length is 17 residues. The germline gives CDR1 SEHNR, CDR2 FQNEAQ (reference sequence). CDR3: CASSFQGVPPLYNEQFF. CDR3 nucleotides: TGTGCCAGCAGCTTCCAGGGGGTACCTCCGCTCTACAATGAGCAGTTCTTC.

The chain couples TRBV27 to TRBJ2-3, with D tentatively TRBD2 (5 bases). Germline V CDR1 and CDR2: MNHEY, SMNVEV (reference sequence). The V end was cut by 2 bases, the J end by 6 bases, with 15 bases between. There are 15 residues in the CDR3. CDR3 residues: CASSLLAHSMDTQYF. DNA for the CDR3: TGTGCCAGCAGTTTACTAGCTCACAGCATGGATACGCAGTATTTT.